The clone carrying this T cell receptor beta chain was found once. Its antigen remains unidentified. The data derive from a study of cytomegalovirus exposure and HLA in healthy donors. Study-wide background: Earlier results showed 117 million unique TCR beta sequences derived from some 180 million T cells.

Looked up from germline, CDR1 is SGHTA and CDR2 is FQGNSA. This CDR3 is 14 amino acids long. Trimming shortened V by 11 bases and J by 3 bases, and 17 bases separated the two germline ends. Every donor was a healthy person donating bone marrow. This PCR relied on a set of 60 Vbeta primers and 13 Jbeta primers. Assay: immunoSEQ multiplex PCR; the TCRdb copy retains only in-frame clones and omits some. The sample holds about 180,000 clones, just under 80% seen once. Study-level findings and limits: It was taken for granted in presence/absence analyses that sequencing depth across donors was roughly uniform.

V gene TRBV7-2 combines with J gene TRBJ2-1, with a tentative D call TRBD2 (7 bases). The clonotype originates from a woman in her twenties or thirties in good health and CMV-seronegative. Sequenced input: PBMCs. The DNA of the CDR3 is TGTGCCCTCAGGGGCGGGGGACGCTACAATGAGCAGTTCTTC. Amino acid sequence: CALRGGGRYNEQFF.